These 32 T cell receptor beta chains came from one sample sequenced in a study of T cell clonality in common variable immunodeficiency. Some clones are missing from TCRdb's copy, which holds only in-frame ones; the method was immunoSEQ multiplex PCR. The record shows some 50,000 clones for this sample, with no singletons present. The sample comprised peripheral blood mononuclear cells. Every receptor here comes from a person between 18 and 75 years old in good health.

This clone has ten or more counts. The junction and the germline gene differ at one end; a read error may be behind it. Read coverage stops 3 residues before the CDR3 terminus; the germline J gene supplies the remainder. The rearrangement joins TRBV4-2 to TRBJ1-1; 9 bases map to TRBD1. CDR3 length: 14 residues. Germline V gene sequence: CDR1 LGHNA, CDR2 YNFKEQ. The covered CDR3 bases are TGCGCCAGCAGCCAGGACAGGGGCGGCACTGAA. Its protein product is CASSQDRGGTE. The entire CDR3 reads CASSQDRGGTEAFF.

On this clone itself: The missing CDR3 end, 3 residues past where the read stops, is filled in from the germline J gene. The chain links TRBV6-2 or TRBV6-3 to TRBJ2-2, with D perhaps TRBD1 (5 bases). In germline, CDR1 is MNHEY, CDR2 SVGEGT. The CDR3 has 15 amino acids. CDR3 protein: CASPIEVSGANVLFF. CDR3 bases read: TGTGCCAGCCCCATAGAGGTCTCTGGGGCCAACGTG.

This clone was counted ten times or more. The read comes to an end 3 residues before the CDR3 does, leaving the germline J gene to fill in the end. This chain joins TRBV20-1 and TRBJ2-1; D not resolved. The V gene lost 5 bases and the J gene lost 6 bases, with 17 bases spanning the gap. The length of the CDR3 is 14 residues. The germline gives CDR1 DFQATT, CDR2 SNEGSKA (reference sequence). CDR3 protein: CSAPLWPSFNEQFF. CDR3 DNA (partial): TGCAGTGCTCCTTTGTGGCCTTCTTTCAATGAG.

This clone was found many times. Coverage ceases 3 residues before the CDR3 finishes, and the germline J gene fills in the end. The rearrangement uses TRBV19 and TRBJ2-7, with D uncertain. Between the trimmed V and J ends, which lost 0 bases and 2 bases, there was a span of 5 bases. This CDR3 is built from 13 residues. Germline assignment: CDR1 LNHDA and CDR2 SQIVND (reference sequence). The CDR3 protein is CASSIDDTYEQYF. Partial CDR3 DNA: TGTGCCAGTAGTATAGATGACACCTACGAG.

This clone showed up many times. The CDR3 goes on 3 residues after the read ends, and that part is filled in from the germline J gene. V usage is TRBV19 and J usage is TRBJ2-3; the match to TRBD1 covers 9 bases. The germline V gene encodes CDR1 LNHDA and CDR2 SQIVND (reference sequence). CDR3 length equals 16 residues. V gave up 6 bases and J gave up 2 bases; unmatched junction bases: 9. This chain's CDR3 is CASRRTGAGDTDTQYF. CDR3 DNA (partial): TGTGCCAGTAGGCGGACAGGGGCCGGAGACACAGATACG.

This clone was detected many times. The CDR3 end lies 3 residues beyond the end of the read and is filled in from the germline J gene. This chain connects TRBV11-2 to TRBJ1-2; 7 positions agree with TRBD1. CDR1 and CDR2 from the germline V gene are SGHAT and FQNNGV. V gave up 4 bases and J gave up 4 bases; unmatched junction bases: 6. The CDR3 spans 14 residues. The sequenced part of the CDR3 DNA is TGTGCCAGCAGCTCGTACCGGGACAGCTATGGC. Translating it yields CASSSYRDSYG. The CDR3 as a whole reads CASSSYRDSYGYTF.

This clone was counted at least ten times. The CDR3 end falls 3 residues outside the read, so it is completed with the germline J gene. V is TRBV19 and J is TRBJ2-3, with D possibly matching TRBD1 (6 bases). CDR1 and CDR2 from the germline V gene are LNHDA and SQIVND (reference sequence). Trimming shortened V by 3 bases and J by 4 bases, and 11 bases separated the two germline ends. There are 14 residues in the CDR3. The part of the CDR3 DNA that was read is TGTGCCAGTAGTATCCCAGGACAGTCAGATACG. This gives the protein CASSIPGQSDT. The CDR3 reads in full as CASSIPGQSDTQYF.

This clone was seen at least ten times. With the read ending 3 residues before the CDR3 end, the germline J gene is used to fill in that end. The chain employs TRBV5-1 and TRBJ1-6; D might be TRBD1 (6 bases). Germline V lookup: CDR1 SGHRS, CDR2 YFSETQ. V lost 3 bases and J 10 bases, leaving 11 bases between the germline ends. The CDR3 extends over 13 amino acids. The CDR3 DNA, read in part, is TGCGCCAGCAGCTCAGAAAGGGGGTCACCC. Residues: CASSSERGSP. The full-length CDR3 reads as CASSSERGSPLHF.

Many counts were recorded for this clone. The read terminates 3 residues before the CDR3 end, so the remaining end is supplied by the germline J gene. V gene TRBV19 combines with J gene TRBJ2-1; 8 bases line up with TRBD2. The CDR3 spans 15 residues. Germline trimming cut 4 bases from V and 4 bases from J; bases unmatched to any gene: 6. The germline CDR1 and CDR2 sequences are LNHDA and SQIVND (reference sequence). The CDR3 bases that were read are TGTGCCAGTAGTAGGACTAGCCTACCTTACAATGAG. It translates to CASSRTSLPYNE. The whole CDR3 is CASSRTSLPYNEQFF.

This clone was counted ten times or more. Coverage ceases 3 residues before the CDR3 finishes, and the germline J gene fills in the end. The rearrangement joins TRBV11-2 to TRBJ1-6; 9 bases fit TRBD1. The CDR3 consists of 15 residues. Trimming removed 10 bases from V and 6 bases from J; junction bases left unmatched: 10. The germline CDR1 and CDR2 sequences are SGHAT and FQNNGV. The CDR3 sequence is CATNEQGARNSPLHF. CDR3 bases read: TGTGCCACCAATGAACAGGGGGCGCGTAATTCACCC. The variable domain in full, completed from reference TRBV11-2 and TRBJ1-6, reads EAGVAQSPRYKIIEKRQSVAFWCNPISGHATLYWYQQILGQGPKLLIQFQNNGVVDDSQLPKDRFSAERLKGVDSTLKIQPAKLEDSAVYLCATNEQGARNSPLHFGNGTRLTVT.

A note on this clone: The CDR3 end is not reached by the read, which stops 3 residues before it; the germline J gene fills it in. This chain joins TRBV18 and TRBJ2-4; possible D gene TRBD1, 5 bases. There are 16 residues in the CDR3. The V gene's germline CDR1 is KGHSH and CDR2 LQKENI. Partial CDR3 DNA: TGTGCCAGCTCACCACCGGGGCAGGGTAGTTTGTATGGT. It translates to CASSPPGQGSLYG. The entire CDR3 protein reads CASSPPGQGSLYGQYF.

This clone was recorded at least ten times. The read gets to within 3 residues of the CDR3 end, and the germline J gene fills in the rest. The rearrangement uses TRBV5-1 and TRBJ2-3; perhaps TRBD2 as D (6 bases). The V and J ends lost 0 bases and 2 bases respectively, with 19 bases between them. CDR3 length equals 18 residues. Germline CDR1 and CDR2: SGHRS and YFSETQ. CDR3 sequence: CASSLGTFSGQTTDTQYF. The DNA read from the CDR3 is TGCGCCAGCAGCTTGGGGACTTTTAGCGGCCAGACCACAGATACG. The complete variable domain, with remaining parts taken from reference TRBV5-1 and TRBJ2-3, reads KAGVTQTPRYLIKTRGQQVTLSCSPISGHRSVSWYQQTPGQGLQFLFEYFSETQRNKGNFPGRFSGRQFSNSRSEMNVSTLELGDSALYLCASSLGTFSGQTTDTQYFGPGTRLTVL.

The table lists this clone with many counts. The read falls 3 residues short of the CDR3 end, and the missing part is taken from the germline J gene. The rearrangement joins TRBV9 to TRBJ2-2; TRBD2 aligns across 9 bases. Per germline, CDR1 SGDLS and CDR2 YYNGEE. With V trimmed by 3 bases and J by 0 bases, 15 bases remained unmatched. The CDR3 covers 20 residues. The CDR3 reads CASSAQGRLAGHANTGELFF. The covered CDR3 bases are TGTGCCAGCAGCGCCCAGGGGCGGCTAGCGGGGCACGCGAACACCGGGGAG.

This clone was found a few times. The DNA ends 3 residues before the CDR3 does, and the rest of the CDR3 is filled in from the germline J gene. This chain connects TRBV6-2 or TRBV6-3 to TRBJ1-2; 9 nucleotides line up with TRBD1. There are 15 residues in the CDR3. CDR1 and CDR2 (germline): MNHEY, SVGEGT. The CDR3 here is CASRPGTGIDNDYTF. CDR3 DNA (partial): TGTGCCAGCAGACCCGGGACAGGGATCGACAATGAC.

This clone was seen many times. The read ends 3 residues early relative to the CDR3; the germline J gene fills the gap. The rearrangement links TRBV6-2 or TRBV6-3 to TRBJ1-2, with D perhaps TRBD1 (6 bases). The germline V gene has CDR1 MNHEY and CDR2 SVGEGT. Trimming took 2 bases from V and 3 from J, leaving 7 bases between them. The CDR3 is 13 residues long. CDR3 sequence reads: CASSYRTDYGYTF. The part of the CDR3 DNA that was read is TGTGCCAGCAGTTACAGGACAGACTATGGC.

This clone was recorded at least ten times. The observed sequence ends 3 residues before the CDR3 terminus, with the missing tail filled in from the germline J gene. The rearrangement links TRBV30 to TRBJ2-7, with 11 bases lining up with TRBD2. V lost 1 base and J lost 5; bases outside the gene matches: 19. Germline V CDR1 and CDR2: GTSNPN, SVGIG (reference sequence). This CDR3 has 19 residues. The sequenced CDR3 bases are TGTGCCTGGAGTGGAGGGTTCCGAACTAGCGGGAGTGGAGGCGACGAG. Encoded protein: CAWSGGFRTSGSGGDE. The entire CDR3 protein is CAWSGGFRTSGSGGDEQYF.

This clone was found many times. Read data end 3 residues before the CDR3 end; the end is taken from the germline J gene. This chain links TRBV20-1 with TRBJ1-4; TRBD1 might be the D (5 bases). Trimming shortened V by 3 bases and J by 7 bases, and 12 bases separated the two germline ends. Germline loops: CDR1 DFQATT, CDR2 SNEGSKA (reference sequence). The CDR3 is 13 residues long. CDR3 bases read: TGCAGTGCTAGTTTGAGGGGAGGTGAAAAA. This translates into CSASLRGGEK. The full CDR3 protein reads CSASLRGGEKLFF.

The table lists this clone with many counts. From the germline J gene comes the end of the CDR3, since the read stops 3 residues before it. V usage is TRBV19 and J usage is TRBJ2-7; D possibly corresponds to TRBD2 (5 bases). This CDR3 has 17 residues. CDR1 and CDR2 from the germline V gene are LNHDA and SQIVND (reference sequence). The V gene lost 3 bases and the J gene lost 2 bases, with 20 bases spanning the gap. The sequenced part of the CDR3 DNA is TGTGCCAGTAGTATCGCCCTACTAAGCGGCAGTACCTACGAG. Its protein is CASSIALLSGSTYE. The whole CDR3 protein reads CASSIALLSGSTYEQYF. The whole variable domain, remainder taken from reference TRBV19 and TRBJ2-7, is DGGITQSPKYLFRKEGQNVTLSCEQNLNHDAMYWYRQDPGQGLRLIYYSQIVNDFQKGDIAEGYSVSREKKESFPLTVTSAQKNPTAFYLCASSIALLSGSTYEQYFGPGTRLTVT.

There are many counts of this clone. Read sequence stops 3 residues before the CDR3 end, and the germline J gene provides the missing end. The chain employs TRBV6-1 and TRBJ2-3; 14 positions agree with TRBD2. The CDR3 consists of 16 residues. Germline-derived CDR1 and CDR2 are MNHNS and SASEGT. After removal of 4 bases from V and 0 bases from J, the junction contained 0 bases not matched to a gene. CDR3 DNA (partial): TGTGCCAGCAGTGGACTAGCGGGAGGGAGCACAGATACG. It yields the protein CASSGLAGGSTDT. The entire CDR3 sequence reads CASSGLAGGSTDTQYF.

Ten or more counts support this clone. The CDR3 end falls 3 residues outside the read, so it is completed with the germline J gene. The chain couples TRBV2 to TRBJ2-1, with 8 bases aligning to TRBD1. Trimming removed 8 bases from V and 6 bases from J; junction bases left unmatched: 9. CDR1 is SNHLY, CDR2 FYNNEI, per germline. The CDR3 totals 14 residues. CDR3 loop: CASQSDREVNEQFF. Incomplete CDR3 DNA: TGTGCCAGCCAGTCGGACAGGGAAGTCAATGAG.

This clone was seen ten or more times. The CDR3 end is not reached by the read, which stops 3 residues before it; the germline J gene fills it in. The chain combines TRBV6-2 or TRBV6-3 with TRBJ1-1; D unclear. The CDR3 has 15 residues. Germline V gives CDR1 MNHEY, CDR2 SVGEGT. Trimming removed 6 bases from V and 1 base from J, with 15 bases in between. The part of the CDR3 DNA that was read is TGTGCCAGCAGCCACAGAGGGTCTCCGAACACTGAA. It encodes CASSHRGSPNTE. The whole CDR3 reads CASSHRGSPNTEAFF.

Turning to this clone: Read data end 3 residues before the CDR3 end; the end is taken from the germline J gene. The gene calls are TRBV19 and TRBJ1-4; D remains unclear. The CDR3 covers 14 residues. Germline CDR1 is LNHDA and CDR2 is SQIVND (reference sequence). Incomplete CDR3 DNA: TGTGCCAGTGCCTCGAGCGGGGAGTCTTCACCA. Protein product: CASASSGESSP. The full CDR3 reads CASASSGESSPLFF.

With respect to this clone: Its ends do not fully match the called genes, so a read error is possible. The read terminates 3 residues before the CDR3 end, so the remaining end is supplied by the germline J gene. V is TRBV7-9 and J is TRBJ2-3, with D possibly TRBD2 on 5 matching bases. Germline CDR1 SEHNR, CDR2 FQNEAQ (reference sequence). The CDR3 runs to 15 residues. CDR3 DNA (partial): TGTTCCAGCAGCGACGCGAGGTCAGTCGGGGAGACG. Its protein product is CSSSDARSVGET. In full, the CDR3 is CSSSDARSVGETQYF.

Many counts were recorded for this clone. The read terminates 3 residues ahead of where the CDR3 ends, so the germline J gene completes it. The chain combines TRBV20-1 with TRBJ1-2; 9 bases fit TRBD1. Unmatched junction bases numbered 5, after V lost 5 bases and J lost 4 bases. There are 13 residues in the CDR3. CDR1 and CDR2 (germline): DFQATT, SNEGSKA (reference sequence). CDR3 DNA (partial): TGCAGTGCTTACAGGGGGCAGGGCTATGGC. Protein: CSAYRGQGYG. The CDR3 in full is CSAYRGQGYGYTF.

Remarks on this clone: The read comes to an end 3 residues before the CDR3 does, leaving the germline J gene to fill in the end. Other DNA sequences in the same sample also yield this CDR3. The V call is TRBV19, the J call TRBJ1-3, with D possibly TRBD1 on 6 matching bases. V lost 2 bases, J lost 0 bases, and 11 bases lay in between. Per germline, CDR1 LNHDA and CDR2 SQIVND (reference sequence). The CDR3 length is 16 residues. The sequenced part of the CDR3 DNA is TGTGCCAGTAGTATACTCCAGACAGGCTCTGGAAACACC. Translated, it gives CASSILQTGSGNT. The full CDR3 protein is CASSILQTGSGNTIYF.

This clone was counted ten times or more. With the read ending 3 residues before the CDR3 end, the germline J gene is used to fill in that end. The gene calls are TRBV19 and TRBJ1-2; 7 bases are shared with TRBD1. Germline values: CDR1 LNHDA, CDR2 SQIVND (reference sequence). The CDR3 spans 15 residues. V was pared by 5 bases and J by 2 bases, with 8 bases of the junction left unmatched. Incomplete CDR3 DNA: TGTGCCAGTAGTGCCCAGCGACAGGGCAACTATGGC. Protein product: CASSAQRQGNYG. The complete CDR3 protein is CASSAQRQGNYGYTF.

Many counts were recorded for this clone. Sequencing ends 3 residues short of the CDR3 end; the germline J gene provides the rest. The gene calls are TRBV12-5 and TRBJ2-7, with TRBD1 matching over 7 bases. This CDR3 is 19 amino acids long. V gave up 2 bases and J gave up 6 bases; unmatched junction bases: 22. Germline V gives CDR1 LGHNT, CDR2 FRNRAP. Incomplete CDR3 DNA: TGTGCTAGTGGTTTGACCCCATCCCGGACAGGTGGGGAAATCGGCGAG. Its translation is CASGLTPSRTGGEIGE. The complete CDR3 protein is CASGLTPSRTGGEIGEQYF.

A note on this clone: Its ends do not fully match the called genes, so a read error is possible. The read halts 3 residues ahead of the CDR3 end, with the missing end drawn from the germline J gene. The sample contains more than one DNA sequence encoding this CDR3. The chain recombines TRBV6-1 with TRBJ1-3; tentative D call: TRBD1 (6 bases). The germline gives CDR1 MNHNS, CDR2 SASEGT. This CDR3 has 15 residues. CDR3 residues: CASSAGQMSGNTIYF. Incomplete CDR3 DNA: TGTGCCAGCAGTGCCGGACAGATGTCTGGAAACACA.

This clone has a handful of counts. The read halts 3 residues ahead of the CDR3 end, with the missing end drawn from the germline J gene. The V and J genes are TRBV7-2 and TRBJ2-2, with 11 bases that match TRBD1. CDR3 length: 15 amino acids. Germline lookup yields CDR1 SGHTA and CDR2 FQGNSA. The CDR3 spells CASSWGTGGFEKLFF. Partial CDR3 DNA: TGTGCCAGCAGCTGGGGGACAGGGGGGTTTGAAAAG.

This clone was seen many times. The read halts 3 residues ahead of the CDR3 end, with the missing end drawn from the germline J gene. This chain joins TRBV12-5 and TRBJ1-1; D uncertain. This CDR3 is 14 amino acids long. The germline CDR1 and CDR2 sequences are LGHNT and FRNRAP. The V end was cut by 3 bases, the J end by 0 bases, with 8 bases between. The DNA read from the CDR3 is TGTGCTAGTGGTTTTCCGGGGATGAACACTGAA. This translates into CASGFPGMNTE. The full CDR3 reads CASGFPGMNTEAFF.

This clone has ten or more counts. The read comes to an end 3 residues before the CDR3 does, leaving the germline J gene to fill in the end. The rearrangement uses TRBV18 and TRBJ2-2, with D unclear. This CDR3 has 16 amino acids. With 0 bases removed from V and 0 bases from J, the gap between germline ends came to 8 bases. The germline V gene encodes CDR1 KGHSH and CDR2 LQKENI. Here the CDR3 reads CASSPPIAPNTGELFF. The DNA read from the CDR3 is TGTGCCAGCTCACCACCGATAGCCCCGAACACCGGGGAG.

This clone has more than one count but fewer than ten. The CDR3 end falls 3 residues outside the read, so it is completed with the germline J gene. This rearrangement joins TRBV18 to TRBJ2-4; 9 bases agree with TRBD1. This CDR3 has 16 residues. Germline CDR1 is KGHSH and CDR2 is LQKENI. The sequenced CDR3 bases are TGTGCCAGCTCACAACCGGGACAGGGACCCCTTTATGGT. It is translated as CASSQPGQGPLYG. The CDR3 in its entirety is CASSQPGQGPLYGQYF.